These 29 T cell receptor beta chains were sequenced from one sample in a study of regulatory T cells in long-lasting Graves disease. Time point: persistent/refractory GD, antithyroid drugs over 5 years with positive TRAb. There was RNA extracted from PBMCs, and the TCR library was made from it. According to the study, TCR beta libraries were built with iRepertoire HTBI primers and CDR3-region Arm-PCR. Using its own MiXCR run on the multiplex PCR reads, TCRdb lists one record per CDR3 protein. The sample includes roughly 400,000 distinct CDR3 sequences, less than 25% of them seen just once. Here the sequenced sample was peripheral blood mononuclear cells (PBMCs), taken when the disease was refractory, from a patient treated with antithyroid drugs. The receptor source for this set is a female donor with Graves disease.

The chain employs TRBV3-1 and TRBJ2-3, with 12 bases that match TRBD2. This CDR3 contains 16 residues. V dropped 5 bases and J dropped 2; count of bases not matched to a gene: 5. Germline CDR1 is LGHDT and CDR2 is YNNKEL (reference sequence). The CDR3 loop reads CASSSGLAGTTDTQYF. DNA of the CDR3: TGTGCCAGCAGCTCGGGACTAGCGGGCACCACAGATACGCAGTATTTT.

With respect to this clonotype: Mismatch with germline at one junction end may stem from a read error. The chain is built from TRBV7-9 and TRBJ2-7; D gene uncertain. This CDR3 is built from 14 residues. From germline, CDR1 is SEHNR and CDR2 FQNEAQ (reference sequence). CDR3 DNA: TGTGCCAGCAGCGGCTCTGTATACTCCTACAAGCAGTACTTC. The encoded protein is CASSGSVYSYKQYF.

Turning to this clonotype: A much larger clone lies a single base off, so this may be a read error. The V gene is TRBV3-1, the J gene TRBJ1-2; D is unresolved. The CDR3 runs 12 residues. The V end was cut by 1 base, the J end by 7 bases, with 7 bases between. Germline V gene data show CDR1 as LGHDT and CDR2 as YNNKEL (reference sequence). CDR3 loop: CASSQVGFGYTF. As DNA, the CDR3 is TGTGCCAGCAGCCAAGTTGGGTTTGGCTACACCTTC.

The chain has TRBV5-6 and TRBJ2-7; D might be TRBD2 (7 bases). The CDR3 extends over 14 amino acids. Trimming removed 4 bases from V and 4 bases from J, with 15 bases in between. Germline-derived CDR1 and CDR2 are SGHDT and YYEEEE. The CDR3 sequence is CASSIGAGAYEQYF. The DNA for the CDR3 is TGTGCCAGCAGCATAGGGGCGGGGGCGTACGAGCAGTACTTC.

This clonotype came up many times. This sequence joins TRBV6-1 and TRBJ1-1; D possibly corresponds to TRBD1 (5 bases). The CDR3 is 14 residues long. V lost 6 bases, J lost 3 bases, and 14 bases lay in between. Germline lookup yields CDR1 MNHNS and CDR2 SASEGT. CDR3 sequence: CASSPFMGDTEAFF. In nucleotides, the CDR3 is TGTGCCAGCAGCCCTTTTATGGGGGACACTGAAGCTTTCTTT.

This clonotype occurred many times. This chain joins TRBV2 and TRBJ1-2, with D perhaps TRBD1 (6 bases). The CDR3 runs to 12 residues. The germline V gene encodes CDR1 SNHLY and CDR2 FYNNEI. The ends were cut back, 6 bases at V and 7 bases at J, with 12 bases in the middle. The CDR3, as DNA: TGTGCCAGCAGCGGACAGCAGAGTGGCTACACCTTC. As protein: CASSGQQSGYTF.

This clonotype was seen once. This may be a read error, as it is one base from a much larger clone. The rearrangement uses TRBV11-2 and TRBJ2-5; 8 bases map to TRBD2. The J call is uncertain, as TRBJ2-1 better fits the DNA end. The CDR3 runs to 15 residues. Germline-derived CDR1 and CDR2 are SGHAT and FQNNGV. Written as DNA, the CDR3 is TGTGCCAGCAGCTTCCCCGGACTAGCTAGGGCTGAGCAGTTCTTC. Residues: CASSFPGLARAEQFF.

This clonotype was seen just once. This chain uses TRBV12-3 or TRBV12-4 with TRBJ2-1; 11 positions agree with TRBD2. This CDR3 has 13 amino acids. V shed 4 bases, J shed 13 bases, and the junction held 6 bases outside the gene matches. This CDR3 reads CASSWELAGVQFF. DNA of the CDR3: TGTGCCAGCAGTTGGGAACTAGCGGGGGTACAGTTCTTC.

This clonotype was counted many times. The gene calls are TRBV12-3 or TRBV12-4 and TRBJ1-5, with 7 nucleotides matching TRBD1. The CDR3 totals 14 residues. The ends lost 6 bases at V and 4 bases at J; junction bases unmatched: 6. This chain's CDR3 is CASRRDSGNQPQHF. CDR3 sequence (DNA): TGTGCCAGCAGGCGGGACAGCGGAAATCAGCCCCAGCATTTT.

This clonotype has ten or more counts. The CDR3 is CASSSRVLAGGGNTGELFF. CDR3 nucleotide sequence: TGTGCCAGCAGTTCGAGGGTCCTAGCGGGAGGAGGAAACACCGGGGAGCTGTTTTTT. The J gene is TRBJ2-2, the V gene TRBV28; 11 bases are shared with TRBD2. The CDR3 has 19 amino acids. Germline CDR1 reads MDHEN; CDR2 reads SYDVKM. V was pared by 4 bases and J by 2 bases, with 12 bases of the junction left unmatched.

This clonotype was observed many times. This chain joins TRBV20-1 and TRBJ1-2; D unresolved. V was clipped by 0 bases and J by 6 bases, with 8 bases between them. Germline lookup yields CDR1 DFQATT and CDR2 SNEGSKA (reference sequence). This CDR3 contains 12 residues. The CDR3, as DNA: TGCAGTGCTAGAGACCCAGACAATGGCTACACCTTC. Translation gives CSARDPDNGYTF.

As concerns this clonotype: Being one base from a much bigger clone, this may be a read error. The chain carries TRBV7-2 and TRBJ1-2, with 12 positions matching TRBD1. CDR3 size: 14 residues. Germline V gene data show CDR1 as SGHTA and CDR2 as FQGNSA. CDR3 DNA sequence: TGTGCCAGCAGCTTAGGGGACAGGGGGCACGGCTACGCCTTC. Translating it yields CASSLGDRGHGYAF.

V gene TRBV6-5 combines with J gene TRBJ1-1; a possible D gene is TRBD1 (5 bases). The CDR3 extends over 16 amino acids. Germline assignment: CDR1 MNHEY and CDR2 SVGAGI. With 0 bases removed from V and 5 bases from J, the gap between germline ends came to 16 bases. This chain's CDR3 is CASSYSGAGWGTEAFF. DNA for the CDR3: TGTGCCAGCAGTTACTCGGGAGCAGGGTGGGGGACTGAAGCTTTCTTT.

The rearrangement uses TRBV6-2 or TRBV6-3 and TRBJ2-7, with D unclear. Trimming pared 2 bases from V and 4 bases from J, leaving 9 bases between. There are 13 residues in the CDR3. From germline, CDR1 is MNHEY and CDR2 SVGEGT. CDR3 in DNA: TGTGCCAGCAGTTACGATTGGGGATACGAGCAGTACTTC. As protein: CASSYDWGYEQYF.

This clonotype was seen at least ten times. The V gene is TRBV10-3, the J gene TRBJ1-4; D remains unclear. The CDR3 has 15 residues. CDR1 is ENHRY, CDR2 SYGVKD, per germline. V lost 10 bases to trimming and J lost 4 bases, with 19 bases between them. The CDR3 loop is CATRELGLLNEKLFF. As DNA, the CDR3 is TGTGCCACCCGAGAATTAGGACTACTTAATGAAAAACTGTTTTTT.

The gene calls are TRBV10-2 and TRBJ2-7; D call uncertain. Germline-derived CDR1 and CDR2 are WSHSY and SAAADI. The CDR3 extends over 12 amino acids. Trimming removed 6 bases at V and 6 bases at J, with 12 bases between. As DNA, the CDR3 is TGCGCCAGCAGAAACTGGGCCTCCGAGCAGTACTTC. Translation gives CASRNWASEQYF.

This chain links TRBV29-1 with TRBJ2-4, with D possibly matching TRBD1 (5 bases). The CDR3 consists of 14 residues. Trimming left V 0 bases short and J 7 bases short, with 13 bases between. The germline gives CDR1 SQVTM, CDR2 ANQGSEA. The CDR3 region has the DNA TGCAGCGTTGAAGATCTTAACAGGAATAACATTCAGTACTTC. This codes for CSVEDLNRNNIQYF. Full variable domain (missing parts from reference TRBV29-1 and TRBJ2-4): SAVISQKPSRDICQRGTSLTIQCQVDSQVTMMFWYRQQPGQSLTLIATANQGSEATYESGFVIDKFPISRPNLTFSTLTVSNMSPEDSSIYLCSVEDLNRNNIQYFGAGTRLSVL.

The chain combines TRBV7-2 with TRBJ1-2; D call uncertain. Germline lookup yields CDR1 SGHTA and CDR2 FQGNSA. The CDR3 runs to 15 residues. Trimming took 3 bases from V and 6 from J, leaving 17 bases between them. CDR3 DNA: TGTGCCAGCAGCTTTGACCCGGCCCTTTTTGATGGCTACACCTTC. This sequence encodes CASSFDPALFDGYTF.

This clonotype was recorded at least ten times. The rearrangement joins TRBV7-8 to TRBJ1-2; D uncertain. V shed 1 base and J shed 1 base, with 7 bases lying between them. The CDR3 covers 14 residues. Germline lookup yields CDR1 SGHVS and CDR2 FQNEAQ. This CDR3 is CASSLGEINYGYTF. In DNA form, the CDR3 reads TGTGCCAGCAGCTTAGGCGAGATTAACTATGGCTACACCTTC.

This sequence joins TRBV24-1 and TRBJ2-7; 9 bases align to TRBD1. J was trimmed by 4 bases and V by 5 bases; bases with no gene match: 11. This CDR3 has 16 amino acids. Germline CDR1 is KGHDR and CDR2 is SFDVKD. The CDR3: CATSGPTDRGGYEQYF. As DNA, the CDR3 is TGTGCCACCAGTGGACCCACGGACAGGGGAGGGTACGAGCAGTACTTC.

The chain couples TRBV7-9 to TRBJ2-7; D unclear. Looked up from germline, CDR1 is SEHNR and CDR2 is FQNEAQ (reference sequence). V was clipped by 1 base and J by 7 bases, with 11 bases between them. The CDR3 covers 13 residues. The CDR3 loop reads CASSLGSNNEQYF. The DNA for the CDR3 is TGTGCCAGCAGCTTAGGGTCCAATAATGAGCAGTACTTC.

This clonotype has just a few counts. The genes are TRBV5-6 and TRBJ1-1; no firm D call. Germline-derived CDR1 and CDR2 are SGHDT and YYEEEE. CDR3 length: 16 amino acids. With 0 bases removed from V and 5 bases from J, the gap between germline ends came to 17 bases. CDR3 residues: CASSLARELGSTEAFF. The CDR3, as DNA: TGTGCCAGCAGCTTGGCCCGAGAGTTGGGGAGTACTGAAGCTTTCTTT. Full variable domain (remainder filled in from reference TRBV5-6 and TRBJ1-1): DAGVTQSPTHLIKTRGQQVTLRCSPKSGHDTVSWYQQALGQGPQFIFQYYEEEERQRGNFPDRFSGHQFPNYSSELNVNALLLGDSALYLCASSLARELGSTEAFFGQGTRLTVV.

The CDR3 DNA reads TGTGCCAGCAGCCCTTTGCGGCTCATTAATGAAAAACTGTTTTTT. Translating gives CASSPLRLINEKLFF. The rearrangement joins TRBV11-2 to TRBJ1-4; the D is unclear. Trimming stripped 5 bases from V and 4 bases from J, with 14 bases between. Germline CDR1 and CDR2: SGHAT and FQNNGV. The CDR3 consists of 15 residues.

As for this clonotype: This could be a read error, since a much larger clone is one nucleotide away. The chain joins TRBV7-7 to TRBJ2-5; D unclear. The germline V gene encodes CDR1 SSHAT and CDR2 FNYEAQ (reference sequence). The CDR3 covers 15 residues. Written as DNA, the CDR3 is TGTGCTAACAGCTTAGGGTGGGCCCCCGGTGAGACCCAGTACTTC. Its protein is CANSLGWAPGETQYF.

This clonotype was recorded at least ten times. V and J are TRBV11-1 and TRBJ2-5; D ambiguous. The V and J ends lost 3 bases and 2 bases respectively, with 16 bases between them. The CDR3 is made up of 16 amino acids. Germline CDR1 SGHAT, CDR2 FQDESV (reference sequence). The CDR3 nucleotides read TGTGCCAGCAGCTTGCTCGCGGTGGAGACACAAGAGACCCAGTACTTC. This translates into CASSLLAVETQETQYF. The whole variable domain, remainder taken from reference TRBV11-1 and TRBJ2-5, is EAEVAQSPRYKITEKSQAVAFWCDPISGHATLYWYRQILGQGPELLVQFQDESVVDDSQLPKDRFSAERLKGVDSTLKIQPAELGDSAMYLCASSLLAVETQETQYFGPGTRLLVL.

The chain couples TRBV7-6 to TRBJ2-7, with D tentatively TRBD2 (5 bases). V was trimmed by 1 base and J by 4 bases, leaving 11 bases between them. CDR1 SGHVS and CDR2 FNYEAQ come from the germline V gene. The CDR3 extends over 14 amino acids. The CDR3, as DNA: TGTGCCAGCAGCTTAGGTGCAGCGGTTTACGAGCAGTACTTC. This gives the protein CASSLGAAVYEQYF.

The chain carries TRBV7-2 and TRBJ2-1; D unclear. CDR1 is SGHTA and CDR2 is FQGNSA in the germline V gene. Deletions cut 1 base from V and 15 bases from J, with 7 bases between. The CDR3 is made up of 10 amino acids. CDR3: CASSLGRLFF. The CDR3 nucleotides are TGTGCCAGCAGCTTAGGGCGGCTGTTCTTC. Based on the CDR3 plus reference TRBV7-2 and TRBJ2-1, the full variable domain is GAGVSQSPSNKVTEKGKDVELRCDPISGHTALYWYRQSLGQGLEFLIYFQGNSAPDKSGLPSDRFSAERTGGSVSTLTIQRTQQEDSAVYLCASSLGRLFFGPGTRLTVL.

This clonotype was picked up many times. The chain carries TRBV28 and TRBJ1-6; TRBD1 might be the D (5 bases). The V end lost 6 bases, the J end lost 0 bases, and 15 bases lay between the germline ends. CDR1 MDHEN and CDR2 SYDVKM come from the germline V gene. The CDR3 sequence is 17 residues long. Here the CDR3 DNA reads TGTGCCAGCAGGGGATCGACAGCCAGCTCCTATAATTCACCCCTCCACTTT. It specifies CASRGSTASSYNSPLHF. Based on the CDR3 plus reference TRBV28 and TRBJ1-6, the full variable domain is DVKVTQSSRYLVKRTGEKVFLECVQDMDHENMFWYRQDPGLGLRLIYFSYDVKMKEKGDIPEGYSVSREKKERFSLILESASTNQTSMYLCASRGSTASSYNSPLHFGNGTRLTVT.

The CDR3 loop reads CASRTTNTGELFF. DNA for the CDR3: TGTGCCAGCAGGACCACGAACACCGGGGAGCTGTTTTTT. This chain connects TRBV6-2 or TRBV6-3 to TRBJ2-2, with unresolved D. Trimming removed 6 bases from V and 0 bases from J, with 5 bases in between. This CDR3 region has 13 residues. The germline gives CDR1 MNHEY, CDR2 SVGEGT.